This TCR beta chain was obtained from a study of T cells in Graves' hyperthyroidism and ophthalmopathy. V lost 2 bases and J lost 7, with 6 bases in between. The CDR3 contains 13 residues. From germline, CDR1 is SGHTA and CDR2 FQGNSA. TCR beta CDR3 regions were amplified from RNA transcripts. The TCR CDR3 first-round RT-PCR relied on the HTBI primer set. MiXCR, applied by TCRdb to the multiplex PCR reads, yields one record per CDR3 protein. Of hundreds of thousands of distinct CDR3 sequences listed, roughly 25% are singletons. In this sample, this clonotype turned up many times. Sample: blood. The rearrangement links TRBV7-2 to TRBJ1-6; D is ambiguous. The receptor comes from a woman younger than 45 with Graves' ophthalmopathy. The CDR3 nucleotides read TGTGCCAGCAGCTTAAGAGCCAATTCACCCCTCCACTTT. Protein sequence: CASSLRANSPLHF. The complete variable domain, with remaining parts taken from reference TRBV7-2 and TRBJ1-6, reads GAGVSQSPSNKVTEKGKDVELRCDPISGHTALYWYRQSLGQGLEFLIYFQGNSAPDKSGLPSDRFSAERTGGSVSTLTIQRTQQEDSAVYLCASSLRANSPLHFGNGTRLTVT.